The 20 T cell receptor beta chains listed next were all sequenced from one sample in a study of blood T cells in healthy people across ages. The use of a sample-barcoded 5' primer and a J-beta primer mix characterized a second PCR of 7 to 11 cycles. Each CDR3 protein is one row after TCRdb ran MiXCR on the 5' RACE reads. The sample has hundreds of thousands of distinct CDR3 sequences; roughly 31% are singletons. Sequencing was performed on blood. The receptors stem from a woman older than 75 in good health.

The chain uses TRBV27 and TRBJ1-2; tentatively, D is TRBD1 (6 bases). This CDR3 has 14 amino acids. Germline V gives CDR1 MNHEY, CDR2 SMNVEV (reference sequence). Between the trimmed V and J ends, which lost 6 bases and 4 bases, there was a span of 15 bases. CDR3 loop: CASRFLTGFYGYTF. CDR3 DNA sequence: TGTGCCAGCAGGTTCTTAACAGGGTTCTATGGCTACACCTTC.

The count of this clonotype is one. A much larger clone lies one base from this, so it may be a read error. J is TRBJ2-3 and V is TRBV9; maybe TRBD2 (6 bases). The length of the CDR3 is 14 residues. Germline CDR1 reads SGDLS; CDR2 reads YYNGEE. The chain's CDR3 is CVSSPQRGTDTQYF. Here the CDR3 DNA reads TGTGTCAGCAGCCCCCAGCGGGGCACAGATACGCAGTATTTT.

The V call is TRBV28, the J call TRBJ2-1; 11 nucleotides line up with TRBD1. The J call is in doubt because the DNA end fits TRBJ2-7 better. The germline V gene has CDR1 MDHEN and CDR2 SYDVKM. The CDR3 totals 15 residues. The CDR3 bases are TGTGCCAGCAGGACCGGGACAGGGGGGTACAATGAGCAGTACTTC. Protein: CASRTGTGGYNEQYF.

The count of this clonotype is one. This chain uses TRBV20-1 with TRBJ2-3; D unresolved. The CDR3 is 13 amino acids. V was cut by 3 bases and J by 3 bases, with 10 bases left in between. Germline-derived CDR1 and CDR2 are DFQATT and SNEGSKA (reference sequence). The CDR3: CSASGLLTDTQYF. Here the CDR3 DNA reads TGCAGTGCTAGCGGTCTCTTGACAGATACGCAGTATTTT.

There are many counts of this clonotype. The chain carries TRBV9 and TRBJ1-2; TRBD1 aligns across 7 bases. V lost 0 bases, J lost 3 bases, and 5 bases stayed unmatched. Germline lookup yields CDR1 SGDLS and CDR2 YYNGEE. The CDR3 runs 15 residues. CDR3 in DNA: TGTGCCAGCAGCGTAGGAGGGGGCAGCGACTATGGCTACACCTTC. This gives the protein CASSVGGGSDYGYTF.

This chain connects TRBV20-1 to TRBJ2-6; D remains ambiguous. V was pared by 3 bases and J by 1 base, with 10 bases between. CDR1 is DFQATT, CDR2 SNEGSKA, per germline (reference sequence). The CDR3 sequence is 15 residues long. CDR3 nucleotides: TGCAGTGCTAGTCCCGTGGGATCTGGGGCCAACGTCCTGACTTTC. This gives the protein CSASPVGSGANVLTF.

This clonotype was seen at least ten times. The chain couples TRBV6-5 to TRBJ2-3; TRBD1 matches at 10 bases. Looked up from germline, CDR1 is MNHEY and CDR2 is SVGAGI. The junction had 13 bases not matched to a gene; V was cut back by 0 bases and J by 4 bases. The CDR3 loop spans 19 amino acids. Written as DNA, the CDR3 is TGTGCCAGCAGTTACTCGACCCCACCGGGACAGGGGAAGGCAGATACGCAGTATTTT. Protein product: CASSYSTPPGQGKADTQYF.

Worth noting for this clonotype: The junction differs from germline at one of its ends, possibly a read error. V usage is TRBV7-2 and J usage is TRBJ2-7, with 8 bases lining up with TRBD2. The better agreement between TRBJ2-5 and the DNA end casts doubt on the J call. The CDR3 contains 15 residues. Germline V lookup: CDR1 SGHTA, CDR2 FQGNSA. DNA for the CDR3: TGTGCCAGTAGCTCGGGACTAGAAGGCACCGAGACCCAGTACTTC. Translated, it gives CASSSGLEGTETQYF.

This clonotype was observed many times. The CDR3 DNA reads as TGTGCCAGCAGCTTAGTTGGGGCAGCAAACTATGGCTACACCTTC. This sequence encodes CASSLVGAANYGYTF. This sequence joins TRBV7-9 and TRBJ1-2, with a tentative D call TRBD1 (5 bases). The ends were cut back, 1 base at V and 2 bases at J, with 11 bases in the middle. The length of the CDR3 is 15 residues. Per germline, CDR1 SEHNR and CDR2 FQNEAQ (reference sequence).

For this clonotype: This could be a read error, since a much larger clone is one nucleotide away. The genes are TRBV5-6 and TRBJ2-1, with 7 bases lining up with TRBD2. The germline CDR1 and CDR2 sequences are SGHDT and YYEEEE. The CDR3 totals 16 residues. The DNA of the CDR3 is TGTGCCAGAAGCTTGAGGAATAGCGGGCGGAACAATGAGCAGTTCTTC. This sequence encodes CARSLRNSGRNNEQFF.

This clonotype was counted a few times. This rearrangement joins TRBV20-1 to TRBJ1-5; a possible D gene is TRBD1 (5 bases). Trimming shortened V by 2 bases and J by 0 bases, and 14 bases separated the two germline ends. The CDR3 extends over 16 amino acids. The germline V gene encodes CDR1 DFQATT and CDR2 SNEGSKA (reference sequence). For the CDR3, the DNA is TGCAGTGCTAGATCCCCCCCCGACAGTAGCAATCAGCCCCAGCATTTT. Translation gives CSARSPPDSSNQPQHF.

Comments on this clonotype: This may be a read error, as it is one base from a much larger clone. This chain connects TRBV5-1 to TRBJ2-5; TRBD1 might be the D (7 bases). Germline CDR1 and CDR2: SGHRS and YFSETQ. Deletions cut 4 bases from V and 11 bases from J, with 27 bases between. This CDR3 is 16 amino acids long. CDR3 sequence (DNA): TGCGCCAGCAGCGCTGTACAGGGGAAGGGGGGCAATGAGCAGTACTTC. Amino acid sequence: CASSAVQGKGGNEQYF.

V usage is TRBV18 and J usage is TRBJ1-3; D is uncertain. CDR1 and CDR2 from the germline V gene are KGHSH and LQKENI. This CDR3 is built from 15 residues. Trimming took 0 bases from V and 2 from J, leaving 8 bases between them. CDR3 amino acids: CASSPPLAAGNTIYF. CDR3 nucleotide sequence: TGTGCCAGCTCACCACCCCTTGCGGCTGGAAACACCATATATTTT.

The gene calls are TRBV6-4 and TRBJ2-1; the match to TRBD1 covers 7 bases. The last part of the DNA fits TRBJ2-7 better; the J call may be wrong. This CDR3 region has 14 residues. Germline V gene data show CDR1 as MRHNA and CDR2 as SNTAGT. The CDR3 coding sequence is TGTGCCAGCAGTGAAGACAGGGAGCCGTCCGAGCAGTACTTC. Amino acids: CASSEDREPSEQYF.

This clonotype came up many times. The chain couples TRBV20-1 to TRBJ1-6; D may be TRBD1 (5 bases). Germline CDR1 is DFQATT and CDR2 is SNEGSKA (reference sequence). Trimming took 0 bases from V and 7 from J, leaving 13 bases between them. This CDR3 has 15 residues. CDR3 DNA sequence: TGCAGTGCTAGAGATGGGGCAGCACAAAATTCACCCCTCCACTTT. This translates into CSARDGAAQNSPLHF.

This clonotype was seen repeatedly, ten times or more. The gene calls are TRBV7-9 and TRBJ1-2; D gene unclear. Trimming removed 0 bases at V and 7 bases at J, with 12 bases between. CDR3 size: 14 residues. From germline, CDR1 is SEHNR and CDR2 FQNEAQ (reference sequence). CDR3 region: CASSLASPKGGYTF. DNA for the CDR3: TGTGCCAGCAGCTTAGCCTCCCCCAAGGGTGGCTACACCTTC.

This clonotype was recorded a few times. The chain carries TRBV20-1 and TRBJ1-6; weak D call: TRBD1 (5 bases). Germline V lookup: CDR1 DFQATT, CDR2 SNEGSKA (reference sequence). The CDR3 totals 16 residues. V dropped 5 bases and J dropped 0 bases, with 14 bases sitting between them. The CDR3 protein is CSAEGTRSSYNSPLHF. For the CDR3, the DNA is TGCAGTGCTGAGGGGACCCGGAGCTCCTATAATTCACCCCTCCACTTT.

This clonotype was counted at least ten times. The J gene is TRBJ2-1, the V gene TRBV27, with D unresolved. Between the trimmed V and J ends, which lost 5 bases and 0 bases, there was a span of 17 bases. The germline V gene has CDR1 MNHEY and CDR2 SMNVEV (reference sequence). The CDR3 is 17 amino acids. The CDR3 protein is CASSHLPPRISYNEQFF. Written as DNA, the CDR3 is TGTGCCAGCAGTCATCTCCCTCCTCGGATCTCCTACAATGAGCAGTTCTTC.

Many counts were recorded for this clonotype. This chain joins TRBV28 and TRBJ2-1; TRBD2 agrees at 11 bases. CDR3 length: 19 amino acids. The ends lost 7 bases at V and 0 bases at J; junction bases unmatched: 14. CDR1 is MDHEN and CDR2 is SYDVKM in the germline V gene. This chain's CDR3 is CASTSLTLAGESSYNEQFF. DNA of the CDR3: TGTGCCAGCACAAGCCTTACACTAGCGGGGGAAAGCTCCTACAATGAGCAGTTCTTC.

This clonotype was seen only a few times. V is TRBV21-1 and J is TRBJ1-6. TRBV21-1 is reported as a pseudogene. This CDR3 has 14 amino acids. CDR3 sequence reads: CATISRGSTSPLHF. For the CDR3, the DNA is TGTGCCACAATATCTCGTGGGTCTACTTCACCCCTCCACTTT.